This TCR beta chain was profiled in a study of control samples from healthy donors and cancer patients. V shed 0 bases and J 6 bases; nucleotides not matched to a gene: 8. Germline V gene sequence: CDR1 LGHNA, CDR2 YSLEER. This CDR3 has 17 amino acids. TCRdb keeps only in-frame clones here, not all; method: immunoSEQ multiplex PCR. The table records tens of thousands of clones, less than 80% of them present only once. Sequenced material: PBMCs. The chain couples TRBV4-3 to TRBJ1-5, with 10 bases lining up with TRBD1. The source is a man aged 55 to 69 with head and neck cancer. CDR3 in DNA: TGCGCCAGCAGCCAAGATTGGCGGACAGGGGGTATTCAGCCCCAGCATTTT. It translates to CASSQDWRTGGIQPQHF.